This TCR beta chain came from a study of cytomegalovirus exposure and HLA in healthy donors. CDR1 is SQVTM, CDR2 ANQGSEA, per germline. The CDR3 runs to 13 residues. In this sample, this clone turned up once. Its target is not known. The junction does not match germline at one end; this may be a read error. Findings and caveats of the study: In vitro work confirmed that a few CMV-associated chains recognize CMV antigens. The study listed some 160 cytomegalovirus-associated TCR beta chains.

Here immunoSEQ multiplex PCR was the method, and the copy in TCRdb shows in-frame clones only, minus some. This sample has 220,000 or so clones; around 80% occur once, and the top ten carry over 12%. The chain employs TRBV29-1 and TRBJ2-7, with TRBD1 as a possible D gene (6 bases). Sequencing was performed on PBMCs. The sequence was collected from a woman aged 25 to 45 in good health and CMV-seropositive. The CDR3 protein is CSATGSSSYGQYF. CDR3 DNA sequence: TGCAGCGCTACAGGGTCGAGCTCCTACGGGCAGTACTTC.